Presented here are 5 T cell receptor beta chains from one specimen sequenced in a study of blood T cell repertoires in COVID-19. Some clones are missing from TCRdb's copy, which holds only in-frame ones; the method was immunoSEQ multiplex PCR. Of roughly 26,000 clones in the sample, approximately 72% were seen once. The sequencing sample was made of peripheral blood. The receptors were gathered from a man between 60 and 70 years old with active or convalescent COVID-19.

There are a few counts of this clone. CDR3 nucleotides: TGTGCCAGCAGCTTAGTCGGGGAAAGGTCACCCCTCCACTTT. It specifies CASSLVGERSPLHF. The chain couples TRBV7-2 to TRBJ1-6; no firm D call. Germline assignment: CDR1 SGHTA and CDR2 FQGNSA. Trimming took off 1 base at V and 10 bases at J, with 11 bases between the two ends. CDR3 size: 14 residues.

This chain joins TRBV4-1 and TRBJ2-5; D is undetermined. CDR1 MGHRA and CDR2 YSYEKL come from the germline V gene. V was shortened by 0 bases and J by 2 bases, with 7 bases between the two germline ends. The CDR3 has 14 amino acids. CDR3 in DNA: TGCGCCAGCAGCCAAGATGGCAGACAAGAGACCCAGTACTTC. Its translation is CASSQDGRQETQYF.

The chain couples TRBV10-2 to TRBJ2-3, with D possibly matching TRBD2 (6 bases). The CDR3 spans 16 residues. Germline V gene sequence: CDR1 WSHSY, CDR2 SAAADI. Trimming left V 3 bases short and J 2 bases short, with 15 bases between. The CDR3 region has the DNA TGCGCCAGCAGTGATTTGGGGAGGAAGACCACAGATACGCAGTATTTT. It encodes CASSDLGRKTTDTQYF.

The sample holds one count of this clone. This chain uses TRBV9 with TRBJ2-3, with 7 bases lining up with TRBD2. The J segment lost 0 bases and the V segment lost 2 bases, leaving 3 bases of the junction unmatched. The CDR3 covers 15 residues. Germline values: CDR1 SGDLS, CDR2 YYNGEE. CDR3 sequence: CASSVSGVSTDTQYF. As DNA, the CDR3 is TGTGCCAGCAGCGTCAGCGGGGTGAGCACAGATACGCAGTATTTT.

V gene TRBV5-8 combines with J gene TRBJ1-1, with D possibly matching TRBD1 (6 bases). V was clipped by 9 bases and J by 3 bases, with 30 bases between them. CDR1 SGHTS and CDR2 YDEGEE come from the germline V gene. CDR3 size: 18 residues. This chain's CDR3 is CAISAYRGRGVRYTEAFF. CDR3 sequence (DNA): TGTGCCATCTCAGCTTATAGGGGGAGGGGCGTACGGTACACTGAAGCTTTCTTT.